This TCR beta chain was recorded in a study of T cells in Graves' hyperthyroidism and ophthalmopathy. Turning to the study itself: Peripheral blood specimens were obtained at initial diagnosis, prior to any treatment.

This clonotype was detected many times. Its antigen is unidentified. Using RNA transcripts as the source, TCR beta CDR3 regions were amplified. An initial round of RT-PCR targeting the TCR CDR3 relied on the HTBI primer set. TCRdb reprocessed the multiplex PCR reads via MiXCR and lists one record per CDR3 protein. Here the sample spans fewer than 650,000 distinct CDR3 sequences, roughly 15% being singletons. V was pared by 1 base and J by 3 bases, with 7 bases of the junction left unmatched. Germline-derived CDR1 and CDR2 are SNHLY and FYNNEI. There are 16 residues in the CDR3. Points from the study as a whole: A median about 6.2 months before onset, the model predicted ophthalmopathy.

Patients between 18 and 65 years old had hyperthyroidism, newly diagnosed and lasting under 2 months. Sample: blood. The source is a woman aged 35 to 49 with Graves' hyperthyroidism. The gene calls are TRBV2 and TRBJ2-7; 9 bases agree with TRBD1. CDR3 DNA sequence: TGTGCCAGCAGTGAAGGACCGGGACAGGGTTTCTACGAGCAGTACTTC. Protein sequence: CASSEGPGQGFYEQYF.